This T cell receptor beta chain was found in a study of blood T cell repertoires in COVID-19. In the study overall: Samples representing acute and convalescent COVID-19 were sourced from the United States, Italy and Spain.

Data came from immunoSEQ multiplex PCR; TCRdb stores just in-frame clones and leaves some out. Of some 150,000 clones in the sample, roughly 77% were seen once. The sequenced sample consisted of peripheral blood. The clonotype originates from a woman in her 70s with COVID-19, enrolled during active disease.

The CDR3 DNA follows: TGTGCCAGTAGTATAGATCGTGGCGGGGGGGGCTCGGTTTACAATGAGCAGTTCTTC. It is translated as CASSIDRGGGGSVYNEQFF. The chain recombines TRBV19 with TRBJ2-1, with 9 bases lining up with TRBD2. Germline V gene data show CDR1 as LNHDA and CDR2 as SQIVND (reference sequence). J gave up 4 bases and V 0 bases, and 13 bases lay outside the gene matches. The CDR3 loop spans 19 amino acids. Full variable domain (outside the CDR3, taken from reference TRBV19 and TRBJ2-1): DGGITQSPKYLFRKEGQNVTLSCEQNLNHDAMYWYRQDPGQGLRLIYYSQIVNDFQKGDIAEGYSVSREKKESFPLTVTSAQKNPTAFYLCASSIDRGGGGSVYNEQFFGPGTRLTVL.